This TCR beta chain was obtained from a study of T cell repertoires in ileal Crohn's disease. Study as a whole: Operated complications were stricturing disease (about 60%) and penetrating disease (approximately 39%).

TCRdb's copy holds only in-frame clones and misses some; the assay was immunoSEQ multiplex PCR. The sample includes roughly 2,200 clones, roughly 60% seen only once; the top ten take over 9%. Time point specified: neoterminal ileum biopsy at postoperative endoscopy, about 6 months after surgery. This clone rates as large. V trimming: 5 bases; J trimming: 3 bases; junction bases outside the gene matches: 9. The CDR3 contains 16 residues. Sequencing input: ileal tissue. This chain uses TRBV23-1 with TRBJ1-5; TRBD1 aligns across 8 bases. TRBV23-1 is recorded as an ORF, its role being uncertain. The receptor was isolated from an adult with Crohn's disease. CDR3 nucleotides: TGCGCCAGCAGTTCCCGGACAGGGCGCCTCAATCAGCCCCAGCATTTT. Its protein product is CASSSRTGRLNQPQHF.